The clone carrying this TCR beta chain was counted many times. Its antigen is undetermined. TCRdb analysed the 5' RACE reads with MiXCR anew, one entry per CDR3 protein. The profile shows about 67,000 distinct CDR3 sequences, around a tenth of them singletons. V was pared by 8 bases and J by 0 bases, with 11 bases between. CDR1 and CDR2 (germline): SGHVS, FQNEAQ. This CDR3 has 14 amino acids. These data belong to a study of early T cells in non-severe SARS-CoV-2 infection. Study-wide results and limits: Private and CD4 specificities were missed by VDJdb matching, which favored anti-spike CD8 responses.

The specimen was whole blood. This sequence originates from an adult who was a healthcare worker with PCR-confirmed SARS-CoV-2 infection or an uninfected control (not recorded which). This chain uses TRBV7-8 with TRBJ1-5; no clear D. CDR3 sequence: CASGELDSNQPQHF. The DNA of the CDR3 is TGTGCCAGCGGCGAATTGGATAGCAATCAGCCCCAGCATTTT.